The clone carrying this T cell receptor beta chain was found once. Its antigen is undetermined. Assay: immunoSEQ multiplex PCR; the TCRdb copy retains only in-frame clones and omits some. Altogether fewer than 150,000 clones are present, approximately 84% being singletons, with the ten largest covering approximately 5%. Focal radiation and CTLA-4 blockade (ipilimumab) were tested in chemo-refractory metastatic non-small-cell lung cancer patients. This entry belongs to a study of radiotherapy plus CTLA-4 blockade in lung cancer. About the research overall: Objective response was observed in about 19% of patients, and disease control in 30% to 35%. Study-level results: Reports identified early blood T cell clone dynamics, with interferon-beta, as the best response predictor.

This CDR3 spans 16 amino acids. In germline, CDR1 is MGHDK, CDR2 SYGVNS. The trim removed 4 bases at V and 4 bases at J, leaving 7 bases unmatched. Specimen: peripheral blood, collected from a patient treated with radiotherapy plus ipilimumab. This sequence was found in a human donor with non-small cell lung cancer who had a partial response to radiotherapy plus ipilimumab. The chain has TRBV25-1 and TRBJ2-2, with 9 bases aligning to TRBD2. CDR3 DNA: TGTGCCAGCAGTGCGGCGGGGGGGGCCGGCACCGGGGAGCTGTTTTTT. Its translation: CASSAAGGAGTGELFF.